This TCR beta chain was identified in a study of a mutant IDH1 vaccine in newly diagnosed glioma. Clones were sequenced by immunoSEQ multiplex PCR, and TCRdb holds only the in-frame ones, with some missing. This sample has around 92,000 clones, with approximately 83% found just once. As for time point: baseline, week 1 (first vaccination visit). Treatment specified: pre-vaccination baseline after standard-of-care therapy. This clone was counted only a few times. Its antigen is not identified. The germline CDR1 and CDR2 sequences are MDHEN and SYDVKM. V gave up 3 bases and J gave up 5 bases, with 5 bases separating them. The length of the CDR3 is 12 residues. General observations from the study: Seemingly, top peripheral T cell clonotype changes bore no relation to pseudoprogression. There were vaccine-induced immune responses in roughly 92% of the patients.

The sample consisted of PBMCs, taken from a glioma patient treated with radiotherapy, temozolomide or both. The V gene is TRBV28, the J gene TRBJ1-3; no firm D call. The sequence derives from a woman in her forties or fifties with glioma. As DNA, the CDR3 is TGTGCCAGCAGTTTGAGCAGAAACACCATATATTTT. Residues: CASSLSRNTIYF.